The 29 T cell receptor beta chains presented below share a single source sample, sequenced in a study of cytomegalovirus exposure and HLA in healthy donors (TCRdb year 2017). Library prep was done by the immunoSEQ multiplex PCR assay. The multiplex PCR relied on a mix of 60 forward primers for TCR Vbeta segments and 13 reverse primers for TCR Jbeta segments. The clones in this table, taken by TCRdb from immuneACCESS, are in-frame only. Not every clone is retained; where verified, under half of the shortfall comes from an unresolved V gene, and the cause of the rest is unknown. The sample records just over 60,000 clones, approximately 89% of which are singletons. The ten largest clonotypes hold approximately 1.5% of the sample. The sequenced sample consisted of PBMCs. The source is a man aged 18-30 years in good health and CMV-seronegative.

The gene calls are TRBV6-5 and TRBJ1-1; D gene ambiguous. Germline V gives CDR1 MNHEY, CDR2 SVGAGI. This CDR3 spans 13 amino acids. The germline V and J ends were trimmed by 0 bases and 8 bases, with 10 bases remaining between them. The CDR3 loop reads CASSYSSLGEAFF. CDR3 DNA sequence: TGTGCCAGCAGTTACTCGAGCCTGGGCGAAGCTTTCTTT.

This chain connects TRBV27 to TRBJ2-7; a possible D gene is TRBD1 (5 bases). Germline values: CDR1 MNHEY, CDR2 SMNVEV (reference sequence). There are 21 residues in the CDR3. Between the trimmed V and J ends, which lost 6 bases and 3 bases, there was a span of 36 bases. As DNA, the CDR3 is TGTGCCAGCAGCCCCGGTAAATTTCGGTATGATGGTACCAGGGTCGGCTACGAGCAGTACTTC. This sequence encodes CASSPGKFRYDGTRVGYEQYF.

The V and J genes are TRBV6-6 and TRBJ2-3, with a possible D match to TRBD1 (6 bases). There are 15 residues in the CDR3. CDR1 is MNHNY and CDR2 is SVGAGI in the germline V gene (reference sequence). The ends were cut back, 4 bases at V and 1 base at J, with 12 bases in the middle. This CDR3 reads CASSFFRQGTDTQYF. The CDR3 DNA reads TGTGCCAGCAGTTTTTTCAGACAGGGCACAGATACGCAGTATTTT.

The CDR3: CASSLTGTEAFF. In DNA, the CDR3 is TGTGCCAGCAGCCTGACAGGCACTGAAGCTTTCTTT. The chain carries TRBV5-6 and TRBJ1-1, with D possibly matching TRBD1 (6 bases). Trimming cost V 4 bases and J 4 bases, with 8 bases left between them. The length of the CDR3 is 12 residues. Germline CDR1 and CDR2: SGHDT and YYEEEE.

The chain recombines TRBV7-2 with TRBJ1-5; no reliable D call. The length of the CDR3 is 15 residues. With 2 bases removed from V and 5 bases from J, the gap between germline ends came to 13 bases. The germline gives CDR1 SGHTA, CDR2 FQGNSA. The DNA of the CDR3 is TGTGCCAGCAGCTTATTATCAGGCGCTGATCAGCCCCAGCATTTT. It specifies CASSLLSGADQPQHF.

The chain carries TRBV4-1 and TRBJ1-1, with D hard to call. The V and J ends lost 1 base and 1 base respectively, with 10 bases between them. The CDR3 is 15 residues long. Germline V gene data show CDR1 as MGHRA and CDR2 as YSYEKL. CDR3: CASSQVGSGNTEAFF. DNA for the CDR3: TGCGCCAGCAGCCAAGTTGGGTCAGGGAACACTGAAGCTTTCTTT.

J is TRBJ1-2 and V is TRBV10-3, with D tentatively TRBD1 (6 bases). CDR3 length equals 19 residues. Germline CDR1 and CDR2: ENHRY and SYGVKD. V was cut by 0 bases and J by 0 bases, with 20 bases left in between. CDR3 protein: CAISESSVQGRPANYGYTF. The CDR3 nucleotides are TGTGCCATCAGTGAGTCTTCGGTTCAGGGGAGACCCGCTAACTATGGCTACACCTTC.

V and J are TRBV7-9 and TRBJ2-7; TRBD2 is a possible D gene (6 bases). Trimming removed 5 bases at V and 3 bases at J, with 11 bases between. This CDR3 has 13 amino acids. Per the germline V gene, CDR1 is SEHNR and CDR2 is FQNEAQ (reference sequence). CDR3 bases: TGTGCCAGCAGCCCCCGGGACTTCTACGAGCAGTACTTC. Translating gives CASSPRDFYEQYF. Full variable domain (missing parts from reference TRBV7-9 and TRBJ2-7): DTGVSQNPRHKITKRGQNVTFRCDPISEHNRLYWYRQTLGQGPEFLTYFQNEAQLEKSRLLSDRFSAERPKGSFSTLEIQRTEQGDSAMYLCASSPRDFYEQYFGPGTRLTVT.

The chain couples TRBV6-6 to TRBJ2-3, with 10 positions matching TRBD2. This CDR3 region has 16 residues. CDR1 is MNHNY and CDR2 is SVGAGI in the germline V gene (reference sequence). After removal of 6 bases from V and 2 bases from J, the junction contained 8 bases not matched to a gene. CDR3 loop: CASRSTSGAFTDTQYF. CDR3 nucleotides: TGTGCCAGCAGATCCACTAGCGGGGCTTTCACAGATACGCAGTATTTT.

V usage is TRBV10-3 and J usage is TRBJ2-7, with D possibly TRBD1 on 5 matching bases. Per the germline V gene, CDR1 is ENHRY and CDR2 is SYGVKD. The V end lost 0 bases, the J end lost 2 bases, and 11 bases lay between the germline ends. This CDR3 is built from 15 residues. The CDR3 spells CAISESSQGTYEQYF. The CDR3 DNA reads as TGTGCCATCAGTGAGTCGTCGCAGGGTACCTACGAGCAGTACTTC.

The genes are TRBV4-1 and TRBJ1-6; no firm D call. V was shortened by 4 bases and J by 4 bases, with 17 bases between the two germline ends. Germline lookup yields CDR1 MGHRA and CDR2 YSYEKL. This CDR3 is built from 17 residues. CDR3 loop: CASSRHEGGTYNSPLHF. Here the CDR3 DNA reads TGCGCCAGCAGCCGTCACGAGGGCGGCACTTATAATTCACCCCTCCACTTT.

V gene TRBV27 combines with J gene TRBJ1-5; unclear D gene. The CDR3 sequence is 13 residues long. The V gene lost 9 bases and the J gene lost 4 bases, with 13 bases spanning the gap. The germline V gene has CDR1 MNHEY and CDR2 SMNVEV (reference sequence). The DNA of the CDR3 is TGTGCCAGGTCAGGAGGTTTGAATCAGCCCCAGCATTTT. It yields the protein CARSGGLNQPQHF.

V usage is TRBV11-2 and J usage is TRBJ1-1, with D perhaps matching TRBD1 (6 bases). The CDR3 totals 14 residues. Germline V CDR1 and CDR2: SGHAT, FQNNGV. Deletions cut 2 bases from V and 11 bases from J, with 18 bases between. The CDR3 sequence: CASSLPRGAGVAFF. Here the CDR3 DNA reads TGTGCCAGCAGCTTACCTCGAGGGGCAGGGGTGGCTTTCTTT.

V is TRBV6-4 and J is TRBJ2-1, with D possibly TRBD2 on 6 matching bases. Trimming removed 5 bases from V and 7 bases from J, with 12 bases in between. Germline CDR1 MRHNA, CDR2 SNTAGT. The CDR3 consists of 13 residues. The CDR3 nucleotides are TGTGCCAGCAGTCCCACCAGCGGGAATGAGCAGTTCTTC. Translated: CASSPTSGNEQFF.

This clone showed up just once. The genes are TRBV25-1 and TRBJ2-1; no definite D call. Germline CDR1 MGHDK, CDR2 SYGVNS. The V gene lost 8 bases and the J gene lost 2 bases, with 4 bases spanning the gap. This CDR3 is 11 amino acids long. The CDR3 protein is CASSAYNEQFF. CDR3 nucleotide sequence: TGTGCCAGCTCTGCCTACAATGAGCAGTTCTTC.

This rearrangement joins TRBV5-4 to TRBJ2-5, with 7 bases aligning to TRBD1. CDR1 and CDR2 (germline): SGHNT, YYREEE (reference sequence). J gave up 4 bases and V 7 bases, and 7 bases lay outside the gene matches. The CDR3 sequence is 13 residues long. CDR3 amino acids: CASSSGGAETQYF. The CDR3 DNA reads as TGTGCCAGCTCTTCAGGGGGTGCAGAGACCCAGTACTTC.

This sequence joins TRBV2 and TRBJ1-1; 8 nucleotides agree with TRBD1. This CDR3 contains 15 residues. With V trimmed by 4 bases and J by 4 bases, 8 bases remained unmatched. From germline, CDR1 is SNHLY and CDR2 FYNNEI. The CDR3 here is CASSGQGRYSTEAFF. Written as DNA, the CDR3 is TGTGCCAGCAGTGGACAGGGGAGGTATAGCACTGAAGCTTTCTTT.

This rearrangement joins TRBV10-3 to TRBJ1-5; the match to TRBD1 covers 8 bases. V shed 0 bases, J shed 2 bases, and the junction held 0 bases outside the gene matches. Germline V lookup: CDR1 ENHRY, CDR2 SYGVKD. CDR3 length equals 15 residues. The CDR3 sequence: CAISESTGGNQPQHF. The CDR3 DNA is TGTGCCATCAGTGAGTCGACAGGGGGCAATCAGCCCCAGCATTTT.

This clone was picked up one time. This CDR3 reads CASSTGQGVRETQYF. The CDR3 DNA reads TGTGCCAGCAGCACCGGACAGGGGGTAAGAGAGACCCAGTACTTC. The V and J genes are TRBV9 and TRBJ2-5; 10 bases match TRBD1. J gave up 4 bases and V 4 bases, and 7 bases lay outside the gene matches. CDR1 and CDR2 from the germline V gene are SGDLS and YYNGEE. The CDR3 totals 15 residues.

The genes are TRBV27 and TRBJ2-7, with 9 nucleotides matching TRBD2. The CDR3 loop spans 14 amino acids. The germline CDR1 and CDR2 sequences are MNHEY and SMNVEV (reference sequence). J gave up 3 bases and V 6 bases, and 6 bases lay outside the gene matches. The CDR3, as DNA: TGTGCCAGCAGAACGACTAGCGGTCGCTACGAGCAGTACTTC. As protein: CASRTTSGRYEQYF.

The chain has TRBV6-6 and TRBJ2-5; the D is unclear. The CDR3 loop spans 13 amino acids. Germline loops: CDR1 MNHNY, CDR2 SVGAGI (reference sequence). Trimming took off 2 bases at V and 2 bases at J, with 6 bases between the two ends. The CDR3 sequence: CASSYPLQETQYF. The CDR3 DNA sequence: TGTGCCAGCAGTTACCCCCTTCAAGAGACCCAGTACTTC.

The chain recombines TRBV21-1 with TRBJ2-7; TRBD1 was called by the table and not checked on the DNA. TRBV21-1 is an annotated pseudogene. CDR3 length: 13 residues. CDR3 coding DNA: TGTGCCAGCAGCAAAGGTGGGACAGGCGAGCAGTACTTC. It specifies CASSKGGTGEQYF.

The chain couples TRBV2 to TRBJ1-1, with D tentatively TRBD1 (6 bases). The length of the CDR3 is 19 residues. Germline V gene data show CDR1 as SNHLY and CDR2 as FYNNEI. V was shortened by 6 bases and J by 6 bases, with 32 bases between the two germline ends. The CDR3 reads CASSGRGGDRTLYGPEAFF. CDR3 DNA: TGTGCCAGCAGCGGAAGGGGGGGCGATCGCACGTTATACGGTCCTGAAGCTTTCTTT.

V gene TRBV7-9 combines with J gene TRBJ1-5; TRBD1 agrees at 7 bases. V shed 5 bases, J shed 4 bases, and the junction held 2 bases outside the gene matches. Germline CDR1 SEHNR, CDR2 FQNEAQ (reference sequence). This CDR3 contains 13 residues. Written as DNA, the CDR3 is TGTGCCAGCAGCCCAGGGGGGAATCAGCCCCAGCATTTT. Protein product: CASSPGGNQPQHF.

J is TRBJ1-4 and V is TRBV28; 11 nucleotides line up with TRBD1. Germline CDR1 MDHEN, CDR2 SYDVKM. V was pared by 1 base and J by 10 bases, with 5 bases of the junction left unmatched. The CDR3 consists of 15 residues. The CDR3 loop is CASSLSDRGLGKLFF. The CDR3 DNA is TGTGCCAGCAGTTTATCGGACAGGGGGCTCGGAAAACTGTTTTTT.

This chain uses TRBV7-9 with TRBJ1-1, with 7 bases that match TRBD1. Germline V gene sequence: CDR1 SEHNR, CDR2 FQNEAQ (reference sequence). The junction had 4 bases not matched to a gene; V was cut back by 1 base and J by 8 bases. The CDR3 spans 13 residues. The CDR3 DNA reads TGTGCCAGCAGCTTAGGGGCGACAGGGGAAGCTTTCTTT. Its protein product is CASSLGATGEAFF.

V gene TRBV2 combines with J gene TRBJ1-5, with TRBD1 as a possible D gene (5 bases). Germline V gene lookup returns CDR1 SNHLY and CDR2 FYNNEI. This CDR3 contains 16 residues. V was cut by 0 bases and J by 9 bases, with 18 bases left in between. The CDR3 nucleotides are TGTGCCAGCAGTGAAGCCGACATCGTGCGGACATCGCCCCAGCATTTT. It specifies CASSEADIVRTSPQHF.

The chain combines TRBV6-6 with TRBJ1-6, with TRBD1 matching 8 bases. The J segment lost 5 bases and the V segment lost 0 bases, leaving 3 bases of the junction unmatched. The CDR3 runs to 16 residues. In germline, CDR1 is MNHNY, CDR2 SVGAGI (reference sequence). DNA of the CDR3: TGTGCCAGCAGTTACTCGCGGACAGGGAATAATTCACCCCTCCACTTT. Its protein is CASSYSRTGNNSPLHF.

Written as DNA, the CDR3 is TGTGCCTGGACAGGGGATTACGAGCAGTACTTC. This translates into CAWTGDYEQYF. V usage is TRBV30 and J usage is TRBJ2-7, with a tentative D call TRBD1 (6 bases). The CDR3 runs 11 residues. The germline V gene has CDR1 GTSNPN and CDR2 SVGIG (reference sequence). The V gene lost 4 bases and the J gene lost 4 bases, with 8 bases spanning the gap.